These 22 T cell receptor beta chains originate from one sample sequenced in a study of T cell changes during pregnancy in multiple sclerosis. TCRdb keeps only in-frame clones here, not all; method: immunoSEQ multiplex PCR. The sample shows about 79,000 clones, 80% to 95% of them seen only once. Sequenced material: peripheral blood, taken in the second trimester of pregnancy. Source of these receptors: a female donor in good health, enrolled as a control in a pregnancy study.

The chain recombines TRBV14 with TRBJ1-4, with 7 bases aligning to TRBD1. The CDR3 length is 17 residues. From germline, CDR1 is SGHDN and CDR2 FVKESK. V was clipped by 5 bases and J by 2 bases; unmatched bases: 11. The CDR3 here is CASSTYQGGSTNEKLFF. CDR3 DNA: TGTGCCAGCAGCACCTATCAGGGGGGTTCGACTAATGAAAAACTGTTTTTT.

The rearrangement links TRBV15 to TRBJ1-2; no firm D call. The CDR3 is 14 amino acids. With 0 bases removed from V and 4 bases from J, the gap between germline ends came to 9 bases. Per germline, CDR1 LNHNV and CDR2 YYDKDF (reference sequence). CDR3 nucleotides: TGTGCCACCAGCAGAGATCGAATGGCCTATGGCTACACCTTC. The encoded protein is CATSRDRMAYGYTF.

This chain links TRBV19 with TRBJ1-6; 7 bases line up with TRBD1. CDR3 length: 18 residues. From germline, CDR1 is LNHDA and CDR2 SQIVND (reference sequence). J gave up 0 bases and V 6 bases, and 11 bases lay outside the gene matches. The CDR3 is CASRDRDSSSSYNSPLHF. The CDR3 bases are TGTGCCAGTAGGGACCGGGACAGCTCTAGCTCCTATAATTCACCCCTCCACTTT.

The V gene is TRBV19, the J gene TRBJ2-3; perhaps TRBD1 as D (5 bases). Trimming stripped 6 bases from V and 2 bases from J, with 12 bases between. CDR3 size: 14 residues. Germline V gene lookup returns CDR1 LNHDA and CDR2 SQIVND (reference sequence). The DNA for the CDR3 is TGTGCCAGTAGCGGACAAGTAAACACAGATACGCAGTATTTT. Encoded protein: CASSGQVNTDTQYF.

The gene calls are TRBV7-9 and TRBJ1-2; D gene unclear. Germline V gene data show CDR1 as SEHNR and CDR2 as FQNEAQ (reference sequence). The CDR3 covers 17 residues. Trimming left V 5 bases short and J 6 bases short, with 25 bases between. CDR3 in amino acids: CASSPASGGGAGDGYTF. CDR3 nucleotides: TGTGCCAGCAGCCCCGCCAGCGGCGGCGGCGCTGGGGATGGCTACACCTTC.

This chain joins TRBV30 and TRBJ1-4; perhaps TRBD1 as D (5 bases). The CDR3 sequence is 13 residues long. V gave up 1 base and J gave up 5 bases, with 8 bases separating them. Germline lookup yields CDR1 GTSNPN and CDR2 SVGIG (reference sequence). The chain's CDR3 is CAWSGQSNEKLFF. The CDR3 nucleotides are TGTGCCTGGAGTGGACAGAGCAATGAAAAACTGTTTTTT.

V usage is TRBV7-2 and J usage is TRBJ2-5, with 13 nucleotides matching TRBD2. With V trimmed by 4 bases and J by 2 bases, 4 bases remained unmatched. Per germline, CDR1 SGHTA and CDR2 FQGNSA. The CDR3 extends over 16 amino acids. CDR3 residues: CASSSSGLAGQETQYF. CDR3 DNA sequence: TGTGCCAGCAGCTCCTCGGGACTAGCGGGGCAAGAGACCCAGTACTTC.

V usage is TRBV5-6 and J usage is TRBJ2-2; 9 bases line up with TRBD1. Germline assignment: CDR1 SGHDT and CDR2 YYEEEE. The ends lost 4 bases at V and 6 bases at J; junction bases unmatched: 13. This CDR3 is built from 17 residues. CDR3: CASSPTPTGGRSGELFF. CDR3 bases: TGTGCCAGCAGCCCAACTCCGACAGGGGGGAGATCCGGGGAGCTGTTTTTT.

This clone is a singleton in its sample. V and J are TRBV7-9 and TRBJ2-2; 10 bases are shared with TRBD1. This CDR3 comprises 15 residues. Germline V gene sequence: CDR1 SEHNR, CDR2 FQNEAQ (reference sequence). J lost 5 bases, V lost 7 bases, and 7 bases had no gene match. CDR3 bases: TGTGCCAGCACGGGACAGGGGATTTTTACCGGGGAGCTGTTTTTT. This translates into CASTGQGIFTGELFF.

The rearrangement joins TRBV7-9 to TRBJ2-1; D call uncertain. Germline assignment: CDR1 SEHNR and CDR2 FQNEAQ (reference sequence). Trimming left V 5 bases short and J 1 base short, with 9 bases between. This CDR3 is 14 amino acids long. The CDR3 loop is CASSTRVSYNEQFF. The DNA of the CDR3 is TGTGCCAGCAGCACCCGGGTTTCCTACAATGAGCAGTTCTTC.

V usage is TRBV5-1 and J usage is TRBJ2-1, with 7 bases aligning to TRBD1. Germline values: CDR1 SGHRS, CDR2 YFSETQ. The length of the CDR3 is 14 residues. Trimming cost V 4 bases and J 6 bases; bases outside gene matches: 7. CDR3 in amino acids: CASSLEGQSNEQFF. CDR3 nucleotides: TGCGCCAGCAGCCTCGAGGGACAGTCCAATGAGCAGTTCTTC.

Worth noting for this clone: Distinct nucleotide sequences in the sample also encode this CDR3. The rearrangement uses TRBV5-1 and TRBJ1-6, with D unresolved. This CDR3 spans 17 amino acids. V was clipped by 0 bases and J by 1 base, with 11 bases between them. Germline loops: CDR1 SGHRS, CDR2 YFSETQ. CDR3 in DNA: TGCGCCAGCAGCTTGGACGACACGAGTTCCTATAATTCACCCCTCCACTTT. Translating gives CASSLDDTSSYNSPLHF.

V usage is TRBV27 and J usage is TRBJ1-1, with a possible D match to TRBD1 (5 bases). This CDR3 has 13 residues. The germline V and J ends were trimmed by 7 bases and 4 bases, with 13 bases remaining between them. Germline V gives CDR1 MNHEY, CDR2 SMNVEV (reference sequence). CDR3 region: CASKGTGGTEAFF. The CDR3, as DNA: TGTGCCAGCAAGGGGACCGGGGGCACTGAAGCTTTCTTT.

This rearrangement joins TRBV7-2 to TRBJ1-3; 11 nucleotides align to TRBD1. V gave up 5 bases and J gave up 3 bases; unmatched junction bases: 6. The germline V gene has CDR1 SGHTA and CDR2 FQGNSA. The CDR3 extends over 16 amino acids. The CDR3 sequence is CASSGWDRGFGNTIYF. The CDR3, as DNA: TGTGCCAGCAGCGGATGGGACAGGGGGTTTGGAAACACCATATATTTT.

The rearrangement uses TRBV10-3 and TRBJ2-5; D is unclear. V dropped 2 bases and J dropped 4 bases, with 11 bases sitting between them. Germline CDR1 and CDR2: ENHRY and SYGVKD. The CDR3 is 14 amino acids. CDR3 coding DNA: TGTGCCATCAGTGAGCCTGACATGGGAGAGACCCAGTACTTC. It is translated as CAISEPDMGETQYF.

The DNA for the CDR3 is TGTGCCAGTAGTAAGGCCGGGACAGGGGGCTTATACGAGCAGTACTTC. Its protein product is CASSKAGTGGLYEQYF. This rearrangement joins TRBV19 to TRBJ2-7, with TRBD1 identical over 12 bases. Germline loops: CDR1 LNHDA, CDR2 SQIVND (reference sequence). The CDR3 contains 16 residues. With V trimmed by 4 bases and J by 4 bases, 8 bases remained unmatched.

V usage is TRBV5-4 and J usage is TRBJ2-5; 7 bases line up with TRBD1. Germline V lookup: CDR1 SGHNT, CDR2 YYREEE (reference sequence). J was trimmed by 5 bases and V by 3 bases; bases with no gene match: 4. This CDR3 is 13 amino acids long. The CDR3 loop reads CASSSTGVETQYF. The CDR3 DNA follows: TGTGCCAGCAGCTCAACAGGGGTGGAGACCCAGTACTTC.

CDR3 coding DNA: TGTGCCAGCAGCCCGGGACAGTGGACCTACGAGCAGTACTTC. Its protein product is CASSPGQWTYEQYF. The chain couples TRBV5-6 to TRBJ2-7, with 7 nucleotides matching TRBD1. The CDR3 is made up of 14 amino acids. V was pared by 4 bases and J by 2 bases, with 6 bases of the junction left unmatched. Germline CDR1 reads SGHDT; CDR2 reads YYEEEE.

This clone was recorded only once. The chain uses TRBV19 and TRBJ2-5; TRBD2 might be the D (7 bases). V dropped 5 bases and J dropped 1 base, with 14 bases sitting between them. This CDR3 has 15 residues. Germline CDR1 reads LNHDA; CDR2 reads SQIVND (reference sequence). This CDR3 reads CASSSFRGAQETQYF. Here the CDR3 DNA reads TGTGCCAGTAGTTCATTCCGGGGGGCCCAAGAGACCCAGTACTTC. Full variable domain (remainder filled in from reference TRBV19 and TRBJ2-5): DGGITQSPKYLFRKEGQNVTLSCEQNLNHDAMYWYRQDPGQGLRLIYYSQIVNDFQKGDIAEGYSVSREKKESFPLTVTSAQKNPTAFYLCASSSFRGAQETQYFGPGTRLLVL.

This chain uses TRBV6-5 with TRBJ2-1; tentative D call: TRBD1 (6 bases). The CDR3 has 14 residues. Germline values: CDR1 MNHEY, CDR2 SVGAGI. V was cut by 8 bases and J by 6 bases, with 17 bases left in between. The chain's CDR3 is CASGKDRLINEQFF. The CDR3 nucleotides are TGTGCCAGCGGGAAGGACAGATTGATCAATGAGCAGTTCTTC.

The chain links TRBV30 to TRBJ1-4; 9 nucleotides match TRBD1. V trimming: 2 bases; J trimming: 2 bases; junction bases outside the gene matches: 0. The CDR3 runs to 14 residues. Germline V gene lookup returns CDR1 GTSNPN and CDR2 SVGIG (reference sequence). CDR3 bases: TGTGCCTGGAGTACAGGGGGCACTAATGAAAAACTGTTTTTT. Its protein is CAWSTGGTNEKLFF.

This clone came up a few times. At one of its ends the junction is not consistent with the germline gene, which may arise from a read error. The chain links TRBV30 to TRBJ2-2; a possible D gene is TRBD1 (6 bases). Germline CDR1 and CDR2: GTSNPN and SVGIG (reference sequence). The CDR3 totals 13 residues. Written as DNA, the CDR3 is TGTGCCTGGAGCACAGGGAACGCCGGGGAGCTGTTTTTT. Protein product: CAWSTGNAGELFF. Complete variable domain (other parts from reference TRBV30 and TRBJ2-2): SQTIHQWPATLVQPVGSPLSLECTVEGTSNPNLYWYRQAAGRGLQLLFYSVGIGQISSEVPQNLSASRPQDRQFILSSKKLLLSDSGFYLCAWSTGNAGELFFGEGSRLTVL.